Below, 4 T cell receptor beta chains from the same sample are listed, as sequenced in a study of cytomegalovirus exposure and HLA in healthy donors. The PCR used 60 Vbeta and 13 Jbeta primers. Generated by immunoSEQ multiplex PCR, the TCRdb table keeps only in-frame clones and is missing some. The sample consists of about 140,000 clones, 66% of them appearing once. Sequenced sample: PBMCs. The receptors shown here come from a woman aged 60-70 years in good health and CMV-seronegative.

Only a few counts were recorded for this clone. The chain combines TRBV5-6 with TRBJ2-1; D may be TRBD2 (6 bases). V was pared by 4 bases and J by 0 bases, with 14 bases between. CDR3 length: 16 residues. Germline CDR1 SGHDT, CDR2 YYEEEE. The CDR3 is CASSPIGTGSYNEQFF. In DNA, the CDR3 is TGTGCCAGCAGCCCGATAGGGACTGGCTCCTACAATGAGCAGTTCTTC.

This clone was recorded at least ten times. CDR3 nucleotide sequence: TGTGCCAGCAGCGACGAGAGGTCTGGCTACACCTTC. The encoded protein is CASSDERSGYTF. The genes are TRBV5-4 and TRBJ1-2, with D uncertain. The V end was cut by 4 bases, the J end by 7 bases, with 11 bases between. The CDR3 is made up of 12 amino acids. Germline lookup yields CDR1 SGHNT and CDR2 YYREEE (reference sequence). Full variable domain (missing parts from reference TRBV5-4 and TRBJ1-2): ETGVTQSPTHLIKTRGQQVTLRCSSQSGHNTVSWYQQALGQGPQFIFQYYREEENGRGNFPPRFSGLQFPNYSSELNVNALELDDSALYLCASSDERSGYTFGSGTRLTVV.

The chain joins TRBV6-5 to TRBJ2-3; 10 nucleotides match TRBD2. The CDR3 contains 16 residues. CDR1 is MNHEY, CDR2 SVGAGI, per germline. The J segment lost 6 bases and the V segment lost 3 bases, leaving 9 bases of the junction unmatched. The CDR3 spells CASSYQRGGRLDTQYF. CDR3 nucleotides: TGTGCCAGCAGTTATCAGCGGGGGGGCCGTCTGGATACGCAGTATTTT.

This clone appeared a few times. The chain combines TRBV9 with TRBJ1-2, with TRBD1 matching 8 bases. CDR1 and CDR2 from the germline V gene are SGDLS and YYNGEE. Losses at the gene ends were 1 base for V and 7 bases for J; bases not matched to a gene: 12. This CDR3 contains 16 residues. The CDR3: CASSVTLDDRGSGYTF. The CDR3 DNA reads TGTGCCAGCAGCGTAACCCTAGACGACAGGGGAAGTGGCTACACCTTC.